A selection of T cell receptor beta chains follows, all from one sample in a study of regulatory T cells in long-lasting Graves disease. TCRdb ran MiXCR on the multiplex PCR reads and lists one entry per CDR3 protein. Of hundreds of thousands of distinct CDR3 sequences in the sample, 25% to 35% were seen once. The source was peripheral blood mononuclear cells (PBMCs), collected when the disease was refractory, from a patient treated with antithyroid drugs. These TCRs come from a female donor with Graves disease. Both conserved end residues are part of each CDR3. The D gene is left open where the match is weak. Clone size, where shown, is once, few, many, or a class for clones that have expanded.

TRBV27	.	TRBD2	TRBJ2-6	CASSPPGLVSGANVLTF	TGTGCCAGCAGTCCCCCGGGACTAGTTAGTGGGGCCAACGTCCTGACTTTC
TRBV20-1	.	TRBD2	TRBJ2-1	CSAPSLAGGNNEQFF	TGCAGTGCCCCGTCTCTAGCGGGAGGCAACAATGAGCAGTTCTTC
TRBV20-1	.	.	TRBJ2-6	CSARVAAGANVLTF	TGCAGTGCTAGAGTAGCAGCTGGGGCCAACGTCCTGACTTTC
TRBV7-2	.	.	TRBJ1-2	CASSEGPQLYGYTF	TGTGCCAGCAGCGAGGGACCGCAACTCTATGGCTACACCTTC
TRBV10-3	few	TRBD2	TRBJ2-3	CAISESGLAPTDTQYF	TGTGCCATCAGTGAGTCGGGACTAGCCCCCACAGATACGCAGTATTTT
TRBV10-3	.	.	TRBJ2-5	CAISDLRYQETQYF	TGTGCCATCAGTGACCTCAGGTACCAAGAGACCCAGTACTTC
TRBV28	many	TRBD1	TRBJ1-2	CASKNDRVTGYTF	TGTGCCAGCAAAAATGACAGGGTAACGGGCTACACCTTC
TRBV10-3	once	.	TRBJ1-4	CAISGRNSTNEKLFF	TGTGCCATCAGTGGTAGGAATTCAACTAATGAAAAACTGTTTTTT
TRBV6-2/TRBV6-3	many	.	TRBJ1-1	CASRYSTASNTEAFF	TGTGCCAGCAGGTATTCGACAGCTTCGAACACTGAAGCTTTCTTT
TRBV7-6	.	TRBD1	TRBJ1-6	CASSLGGTGLSSYNSPLHF	TGTGCCAGCAGCTTAGGAGGGACAGGGTTGAGCTCCTATAATTCACCCCTCCACTTT
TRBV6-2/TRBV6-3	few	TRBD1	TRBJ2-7	CASSYSRDSGSSYEQYF	TGTGCCAGCAGTTACTCGAGGGACAGTGGGAGCTCCTACGAGCAGTACTTC
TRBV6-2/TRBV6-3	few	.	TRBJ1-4	CASSYSVGTRQGEKLFF	TGTGCCAGCAGTTACTCTGTGGGTACCAGGCAGGGTGAAAAACTGTTTTTT
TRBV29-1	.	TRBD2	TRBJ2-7	CSVEGATSGHAYEQYF	TGCAGCGTTGAAGGGGCAACTAGCGGCCATGCCTACGAGCAGTACTTC
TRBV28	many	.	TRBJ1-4	CASSLWTGPNEKLFF	TGTGCCAGCAGTTTATGGACGGGGCCAAATGAAAAACTGTTTTTT
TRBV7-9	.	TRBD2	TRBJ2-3	CASRRVGGLSTDTQYF	TGTGCCAGCAGACGTGTTGGGGGACTAAGCACAGATACGCAGTATTTT
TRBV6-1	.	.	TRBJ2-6	CASIAISGANVLTF	TGTGCCAGCATTGCGATATCTGGGGCCAACGTCCTGACTTTC
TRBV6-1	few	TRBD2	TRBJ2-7	CASSPSGNYEQYF	TGTGCCAGCAGTCCTAGCGGGAACTACGAGCAGTACTTC
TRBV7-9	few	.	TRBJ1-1	CASSLANRDEAFF	TGTGCCAGCAGCTTAGCTAACAGGGATGAAGCTTTCTTT
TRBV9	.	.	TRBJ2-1	CASSVAPAPSQNEQFF	TGTGCCAGCAGCGTAGCCCCAGCCCCTTCCCAGAATGAGCAGTTCTTC
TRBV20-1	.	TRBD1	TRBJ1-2	CSARDEDRGRIYGYTF	TGCAGTGCTAGAGACGAGGACAGGGGGCGCATCTATGGCTACACCTTC
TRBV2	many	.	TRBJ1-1	CASSGYWTTQEQGRETEAFF	TGTGCCAGCAGTGGATACTGGACAACTCAAGAACAGGGTCGCGAGACTGAAGCTTTCTTT
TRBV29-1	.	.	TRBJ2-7	CSVVAAVSYEQYF	TGCAGCGTTGTCGCAGCTGTTTCCTACGAGCAGTACTTC
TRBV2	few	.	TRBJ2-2	CASKNRNTGELFF	TGTGCCAGCAAGAACAGGAACACCGGGGAGCTGTTTTTT
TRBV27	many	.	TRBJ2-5	CASSLMVGQETQYF	TGTGCCAGCAGTTTAATGGTCGGCCAAGAGACCCAGTACTTC
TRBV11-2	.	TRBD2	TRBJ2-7	CASSLDLLAGAHEQYF	TGTGCCAGCAGCTTAGATCTTTTAGCGGGAGCCCACGAGCAGTACTTC
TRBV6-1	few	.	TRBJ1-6	CASKVVGSSPLHF	TGTGCCAGCAAGGTAGTGGGAAGTTCACCCCTCCACTTT
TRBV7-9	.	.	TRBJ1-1	CASTNTGGATEAFF	TGTGCCAGCACCAATACCGGGGGGGCAACTGAAGCTTTCTTT
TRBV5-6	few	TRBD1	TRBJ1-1	CASSLTWDRGRWGPNTEAFF	TGTGCCAGCAGCTTGACCTGGGACAGGGGGCGATGGGGGCCGAACACTGAAGCTTTCTTT
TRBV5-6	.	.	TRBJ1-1	CASRGAGRRAEAFF	TGTGCCAGCAGGGGGGCAGGACGGCGGGCTGAAGCTTTCTTT
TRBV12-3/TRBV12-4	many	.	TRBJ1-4	CASSLTRVREKLFF	TGTGCCAGCAGTCTTACGAGGGTTAGGGAAAAACTGTTTTTT
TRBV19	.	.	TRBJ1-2	CASSGGIYGYTF	TGTGCCAGTAGTGGGGGGATCTATGGCTACACCTTC
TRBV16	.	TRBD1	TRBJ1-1	CASSPRGDWTEAFF	TGTGCCAGCAGCCCCAGGGGGGATTGGACTGAAGCTTTCTTT
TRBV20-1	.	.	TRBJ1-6	CSADLPGDSPLHF	TGCAGTGCTGATCTTCCAGGGGATTCACCCCTCCACTTT
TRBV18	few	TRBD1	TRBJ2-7	CASSPRDRARYEQYF	TGTGCCAGCTCACCGCGAGACAGGGCCCGCTACGAGCAGTACTTC
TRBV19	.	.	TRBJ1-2	CASTHRRQNYGYTF	TGTGCCAGTACTCATAGGAGGCAGAACTATGGCTACACCTTC
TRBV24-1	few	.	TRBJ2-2	CATSDLRSQGSGELFF	TGTGCCACCAGTGATTTGCGTTCCCAGGGGAGCGGGGAGCTGTTTTTT
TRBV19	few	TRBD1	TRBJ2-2	CASSPDRAIGELFF	TGTGCCAGTAGCCCGGACAGGGCGATCGGGGAGCTGTTTTTT
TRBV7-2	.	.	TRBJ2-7	CASSSGSEQYF	TGTGCCAGCAGCTCTGGGTCCGAGCAGTACTTC
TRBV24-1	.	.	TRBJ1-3	CATPGISGNTIYF	TGTGCCACCCCAGGCATCTCTGGAAACACCATATATTTT
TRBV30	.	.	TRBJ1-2	CAWNLPWPFSYGYTF	TGTGCCTGGAACCTGCCCTGGCCTTTCTCCTATGGCTACACCTTC
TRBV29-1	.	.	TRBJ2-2	CSVNSGLNTGELFF	TGCAGCGTCAATAGCGGCCTTAACACCGGGGAGCTGTTTTTT
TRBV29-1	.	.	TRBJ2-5	CSVEWGARVQETQYF	TGCAGCGTTGAATGGGGGGCGCGGGTCCAAGAGACCCAGTACTTC
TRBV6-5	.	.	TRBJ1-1	CASSYQGASTEAFF	TGTGCCAGCAGTTATCAAGGGGCGAGCACTGAAGCTTTCTTT
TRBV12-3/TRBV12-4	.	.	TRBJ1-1	CASRRTTVHGAFF	TGTGCCAGCAGGCGAACCACGGTGCACGGGGCTTTCTTT
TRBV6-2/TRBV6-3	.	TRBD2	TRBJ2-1	CASRLTSGSTYNEQFF	TGTGCCAGCAGACTGACTAGCGGGAGTACCTACAATGAGCAGTTCTTC
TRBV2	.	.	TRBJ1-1	CASSERGGVTEAFF	TGTGCCAGCAGTGAACGGGGCGGTGTCACTGAAGCTTTCTTT